The T cell receptor beta chain under discussion was sequenced for a study of T cell responses to AZD1222 COVID-19 vaccine. CDR3 length: 13 residues. CDR1 MDHEN and CDR2 SYDVKM come from the germline V gene. Deletions cut 10 bases from V and 3 bases from J, with 15 bases between. Using immunoSEQ multiplex PCR, the repertoire was profiled, and TCRdb retains in-frame clones only, with some absent. The repertoire consists of 150,000 to 190,000 clones, with approximately 90% occurring once and the leading ten covering 5.5% to 7%. Study findings and constraints: Most donors were white British and more were female, and clonal diversity was possibly underestimated.

Details on this clone: Its matching antigen is unknown.

The chain is built from TRBV28 and TRBJ1-2; D is perhaps TRBD1 (5 bases). The material sequenced was peripheral blood, taken after recovery from COVID-19. This clonotype was obtained from an adult who had recovered from COVID-19. Here the CDR3 DNA reads TGTGCCACCGGACTGGGGCAGGACTATGGCTACACCTTC. Translation: CATGLGQDYGYTF.